Listed below are T cell receptor beta chains from one sample, sequenced in a study of glioma-infiltrating T cells. TCRdb re-called the multiplex PCR reads through MiXCR, storing one row per CDR3 protein. The sample has approximately 17,000 distinct CDR3 sequences, roughly 50% seen once. The sample comprised glioma tissue, nonneoplastic brain tissue, or PBMCs (not recorded which). These receptors were collected from a human donor with low-grade glioma or glioblastoma, undergoing nonglioma brain surgery, or in good health (not recorded which). Each CDR3 is given with its conserved first and last residue. A D gene is named only where the DNA matches it firmly. Some rows mark clone size as missing; the rest say once, few, many or name a class of expanded clone.

NA,TRBJ2-1,NA,TRBV6-9,TGTGCCAGCAGTTTCCCCGGGGTCTACAATGAGCAGTTCTTC,CASSFPGVYNEQFF
NA,TRBJ2-5,NA,TRBV15,TGTGCCACCAGCCACCGACGGCGAGAAGGAGAGACCCAGTACTTC,CATSHRRREGETQYF
once,TRBJ2-5,NA,TRBV6-2/TRBV6-3,TGTGCCAGCAGTTACTCAACAACCCAAGAGACCCAGTACTTC,CASSYSTTQETQYF
NA,TRBJ2-2,NA,TRBV27,TGTGCCAGCATGAAATTCCGGACCGGGGTCTCATCGTCCGGGGAGCTGTTTTTT,CASMKFRTGVSSSGELFF
NA,TRBJ2-1,TRBD2,TRBV20-1,TGCAGTGCTAGACATCAGGCGGGGGGCCTAAATGAGCAGTTCTTC,CSARHQAGGLNEQFF
NA,TRBJ1-1,NA,TRBV29-1,TGCAGCGCCCTCCCTAACAGCGTGAACACTGAAGCTTTCTTT,CSALPNSVNTEAFF
NA,TRBJ1-1,NA,TRBV28,TGTGCCAGCAGCGGGGCGGAGAGCACTGAAGCTTTCTTT,CASSGAESTEAFF
few,TRBJ2-3,TRBD2,TRBV7-2,TGTGCCAGCAGCTTAGCCGGGAGGGGGCAGTATTTT,CASSLAGRGQYF
many,TRBJ2-7,TRBD1,TRBV28,TGTGCCAGCAGTCCCGGGACAGAGACCTACGAGCAGTACTTC,CASSPGTETYEQYF
NA,TRBJ2-1,TRBD2,TRBV7-6,TGTGCCAGCAGCGGCGTGGTAGCGGGGGACAATGAGCAGTTCTTC,CASSGVVAGDNEQFF
NA,TRBJ1-6,NA,TRBV27,TGTGCCAGCAGTTTAAGTCCCGGACGGACCTATAATTCACCCCTCCACTTT,CASSLSPGRTYNSPLHF
NA,TRBJ1-1,NA,TRBV7-6,TGTGCCAGCAGCCAGGGCGGACTGAACACTGAAGCTTTCTTT,CASSQGGLNTEAFF
NA,TRBJ2-1,TRBD2,TRBV6-1,TGTGCCAGCAGTTCCGCGACTAGCGGGAGTTTATACAATGAGCAGTTCTTC,CASSSATSGSLYNEQFF
few,TRBJ1-1,NA,TRBV18,TGTGCCAGCTCACCATCGGCCACTGAAGCTTTCTTT,CASSPSATEAFF
NA,TRBJ1-1,NA,TRBV10-3,TGTGCCATCAGTCACAGGGAAGTAACTGAAGCTTTCTTT,CAISHREVTEAFF
medium-sized,TRBJ1-1,TRBD1,TRBV6-2/TRBV6-3,TGTGCCAGCAGTAACGGACAGGCGTGGGCTGAAGCTTTCTTT,CASSNGQAWAEAFF